Following are 7 T cell receptor beta chains from one sample sequenced in a study of blood T cell repertoires in COVID-19. This table comes from immunoSEQ multiplex PCR, and its TCRdb copy is limited to in-frame clones, with some not included. The sample consists of 200,000 to 300,000 clones, more than 75% of them appearing once. The sequencing input was peripheral blood. The receptors come from a woman aged 60-75 years with COVID-19, enrolled during active disease.

The V gene is TRBV5-6, the J gene TRBJ2-7; D might be TRBD2 (6 bases). The CDR3 sequence is 14 residues long. In germline, CDR1 is SGHDT, CDR2 YYEEEE. Trimming shortened V by 1 base and J by 3 bases, and 11 bases separated the two germline ends. CDR3 in amino acids: CASSLWLGGYEQYF. CDR3 nucleotide sequence: TGTGCCAGCAGCTTGTGGCTGGGGGGCTACGAGCAGTACTTC.

The chain carries TRBV28 and TRBJ1-4; 8 nucleotides match TRBD1. V lost 2 bases and J lost 7; bases outside the gene matches: 6. Germline V CDR1 and CDR2: MDHEN, SYDVKM. The CDR3 sequence is 15 residues long. CDR3 in DNA: TGTGCCAGCAGTTTACCCACAGGGGGGGGTGAAAAACTGTTTTTT. Translated: CASSLPTGGGEKLFF.

In this sample, this clone turned up once. V usage is TRBV5-1 and J usage is TRBJ2-3, with TRBD2 matching 7 bases. Germline CDR1 and CDR2: SGHRS and YFSETQ. The CDR3 is 15 amino acids. Trimming at V came to 7 bases and at J to 1 base, leaving 9 bases not matched to a gene. The CDR3, as DNA: TGCGCCAGCTGGCCTGCGGCGGGAGGCACAGATACGCAGTATTTT. As protein: CASWPAAGGTDTQYF. Using reference TRBV5-1 and TRBJ2-3 for the parts outside the CDR3, the full variable domain is KAGVTQTPRYLIKTRGQQVTLSCSPISGHRSVSWYQQTPGQGLQFLFEYFSETQRNKGNFPGRFSGRQFSNSRSEMNVSTLELGDSALYLCASWPAAGGTDTQYFGPGTRLTVL.

This clone was detected only a few times. V usage is TRBV28 and J usage is TRBJ2-3, with a weak D call TRBD2 (6 bases). Trimming cost V 5 bases and J 3 bases, with 15 bases left between them. CDR1 is MDHEN, CDR2 SYDVKM, per germline. The CDR3 contains 15 residues. The CDR3 nucleotides read TGTGCCAGCAGTGCTTGGAGGGCCGGGACAGATACGCAGTATTTT. It specifies CASSAWRAGTDTQYF.

The genes are TRBV7-6 and TRBJ2-2; 12 nucleotides align to TRBD2. In germline, CDR1 is SGHVS, CDR2 FNYEAQ. This CDR3 spans 17 amino acids. The J segment lost 3 bases and the V segment lost 6 bases, leaving 8 bases of the junction unmatched. The CDR3 protein is CASRKTSGSVYTGELFF. The CDR3 DNA is TGTGCCAGCAGAAAGACTAGCGGGAGTGTGTACACCGGGGAGCTGTTTTTT.

V usage is TRBV2 and J usage is TRBJ1-2; D is uncertain. This CDR3 comprises 14 residues. V was pared by 5 bases and J by 5 bases, with 15 bases between. The germline V gene encodes CDR1 SNHLY and CDR2 FYNNEI. The CDR3 spells CASSYDRLRYGYTF. The CDR3 coding sequence is TGTGCCAGCAGTTACGACCGCTTGAGGTATGGCTACACCTTC. Complete variable domain (other parts from reference TRBV2 and TRBJ1-2): EPEVTQTPSHQVTQMGQEVILRCVPISNHLYFYWYRQILGQKVEFLVSFYNNEISEKSEIFDDQFSVERPDGSNFTLKIRSTKLEDSAMYFCASSYDRLRYGYTFGSGTRLTVV.

The chain employs TRBV9 and TRBJ2-1, with D possibly TRBD2 on 5 matching bases. Per the germline V gene, CDR1 is SGDLS and CDR2 is YYNGEE. V shed 4 bases and J shed 9 bases, with 11 bases lying between them. This CDR3 spans 12 amino acids. The CDR3 bases are TGTGCCAGCAGCCCCAGAAGCGGTGAGCAGTTCTTC. The encoded protein is CASSPRSGEQFF.